The source of this T cell receptor (beta chain) is a study of T-cell reconstitution after alpha-beta-depleted transplantation in children. Unique molecular identifiers were used to barcode this TCRbeta library. Each CDR3 protein is one row after TCRdb ran MiXCR on the PCR reads. The table lists under 250,000 distinct CDR3 sequences, approximately 24% of them singletons. The sample was PBMCs, mostly from graft donor cells, taken 360 days after TCRalphabeta/CD19-depleted stem cell transplant. The sequence derives from a female patient aged 2-10 years who had a stem cell transplant for congenital amegakaryocytic thrombocytopenia, so the T cells may come from the graft donor.

This CDR3 is CASSDLQGAGTEAFF. The CDR3 DNA follows: TGCGCCAGCAGTGATCTACAGGGGGCAGGGACTGAAGCTTTCTTT. V gene TRBV10-2 combines with J gene TRBJ1-1, with 9 bases that match TRBD1. V lost 3 bases and J lost 5; bases outside the gene matches: 7. The CDR3 extends over 15 amino acids. The germline gives CDR1 WSHSY, CDR2 SAAADI.